The clone carrying this TCR beta chain has a handful of counts. Profiled with immunoSEQ multiplex PCR; TCRdb holds only in-frame clones, not every one. The sample lists over 50,000 clones, 70% to 90% occurring once. Trimming removed 6 bases at V and 2 bases at J, with 8 bases between. CDR1 is MNHEY and CDR2 is SVGAGI in the germline V gene. The CDR3 covers 12 residues. The entry originates in a study of OX40 agonist ivuxolimab in advanced cancers. Study information: An agonistic anti-OX40 (CD134) antibody, ivuxolimab, was used to treat the patients. Among those enrolled, mean age was about 62 years (range about 23 to 85) and about 79% were male. Eligibility admitted prior anti-PD-1, anti-PD-L1 or anti-CTLA-4 therapy; 30% to 40% had some.

This specimen was CD4+ or CD8+ T cells sorted from blood, taken in a trial of the OX40 agonist ivuxolimab. The rearrangement joins TRBV6-5 to TRBJ2-7, with no clear D. The clonotype originates from an adult with an advanced solid tumor such as melanoma, head and neck, liver or kidney cancer. This CDR3 is CASSGPAYEQYF. The CDR3 DNA reads as TGTGCCAGCAGCGGACCAGCCTACGAGCAGTACTTC.